These T cell receptor beta chains were read from a single sample in a study of cytomegalovirus exposure and HLA in healthy donors. Some clones are missing from TCRdb's copy, which holds only in-frame ones; the method was immunoSEQ multiplex PCR. This sample's clone table lists fewer than 50,000 clones. The material sequenced was PBMCs. These receptors were taken from a male donor in good health and CMV-seronegative. CDR3s include the opening cysteine and the closing phenylalanine or tryptophan. The order of the fields is CDR3 protein, CDR3 DNA, D gene, V gene, J gene. D genes are given only for firm matches.

CASNGPNTGELFF	TGTGCCAGCAATGGGCCGAACACCGGGGAGCTGTTTTTT	-	TRBV6-5	TRBJ2-2
CASSLAAGTAYNEQFF	TGTGCCAGCAGCTTAGCAGCCGGGACAGCCTACAATGAGCAGTTCTTC	TRBD1	TRBV7-2	TRBJ2-1
CASSLSGSSYNEQFF	TGTGCCAGCAGCCTCAGCGGGAGCTCCTACAATGAGCAGTTCTTC	TRBD2	TRBV7-2	TRBJ2-1
CASSFPAVWGDSSYEQYF	TGTGCCAGCAGTTTTCCCGCGGTTTGGGGGGATAGCTCCTACGAGCAGTACTTC	-	TRBV28	TRBJ2-7
CASSPQRVVDGYTF	TGTGCCAGCTCACCACAGAGGGTGGTCGATGGCTACACCTTC	-	TRBV18	TRBJ1-2
CSVGFGPGQGDYGYTF	TGCAGCGTGGGATTTGGGCCGGGACAGGGGGACTATGGCTACACCTTC	TRBD1	TRBV29-1	TRBJ1-2
CASTTSSGRSGELFF	TGTGCCAGCACCACGTCTAGCGGGAGATCCGGGGAGCTGTTTTTT	TRBD2	TRBV7-6	TRBJ2-2
CASTLVIRDYEQYF	TGTGCCAGCACCCTCGTAATCCGGGACTACGAGCAGTACTTC	-	TRBV7-2	TRBJ2-7
CSVVQGSANVLTF	TGCAGCGTTGTACAGGGCAGCGCCAACGTCCTGACTTTC	-	TRBV29-1	TRBJ2-6
CASGDRENEKLFF	TGTGCCAGCGGGGACAGGGAGAATGAAAAACTGTTTTTT	TRBD1	TRBV28	TRBJ1-4
CAISVPVAGQQFNYGYTF	TGTGCCATCAGTGTTCCCGTCGCCGGACAGCAGTTTAACTATGGCTACACCTTC	-	TRBV10-3	TRBJ1-2
CASSLVLSRDTDTQYF	TGCGCCAGCAGCTTGGTTCTGAGCCGAGACACAGATACGCAGTATTTT	-	TRBV5-1	TRBJ2-3
CASSLRDTDTQYF	TGTGCCAGCAGCTTGAGGGACACAGATACGCAGTATTTT	-	TRBV27	TRBJ2-3
CASSPQAGVGTQYF	TGTGCTAGCAGCCCTCAAGCGGGAGTTGGGACCCAGTACTTC	TRBD2	TRBV7-7	TRBJ2-5
CSVRTSGMGEQFF	TGCAGCGTTCGGACTAGCGGGATGGGAGAGCAGTTCTTC	TRBD2	TRBV29-1	TRBJ2-1
CSVETSGQNYGYTF	TGCAGCGTTGAAACATCGGGACAGAACTATGGCTACACCTTC	TRBD1	TRBV29-1	TRBJ1-2
CASSPGTPLYELFF	TGTGCCAGCTCACCTGGGACACCGCTCTATGAGCTGTTTTTT	-	TRBV18	TRBJ2-2
CASSSQGAGELFF	TGTGCCAGCAGTTCCCAGGGGGCCGGGGAGCTGTTTTTT	TRBD1	TRBV2	TRBJ2-2
CASSSLAGEGNEQFF	TGTGCCAGCAGCTCCTTAGCGGGAGAGGGCAATGAGCAGTTCTTC	TRBD2	TRBV11-2	TRBJ2-1
CASSSFAGGETQYF	TGTGCCAGCAGTTCCTTCGCGGGAGGAGAGACCCAGTACTTC	TRBD2	TRBV6-6	TRBJ2-5
CASSPPVREAFF	TGTGCCAGCTCACCTCCCGTACGGGAAGCTTTCTTT	-	TRBV18	TRBJ1-1
CASSFTSVNTDTQYF	TGTGCCAGCAGTTTTACTAGCGTAAACACAGATACGCAGTATTTT	TRBD2	TRBV28	TRBJ2-3
CASRTVTGAAGELFF	TGCGCCAGCAGAACCGTGACAGGGGCCGCCGGGGAGCTGTTTTTT	TRBD1	TRBV5-1	TRBJ2-2